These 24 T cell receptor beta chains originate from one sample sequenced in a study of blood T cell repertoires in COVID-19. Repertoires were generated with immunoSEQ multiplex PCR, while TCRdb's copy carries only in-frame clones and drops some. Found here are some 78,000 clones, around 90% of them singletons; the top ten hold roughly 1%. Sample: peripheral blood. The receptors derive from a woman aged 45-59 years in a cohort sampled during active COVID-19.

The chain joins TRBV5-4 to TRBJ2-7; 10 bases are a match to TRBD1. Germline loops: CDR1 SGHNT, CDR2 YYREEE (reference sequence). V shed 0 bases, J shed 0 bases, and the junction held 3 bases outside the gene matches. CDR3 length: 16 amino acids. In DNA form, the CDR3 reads TGTGCCAGCAGCTTGGCGGGACAGGGGAGCTCCTACGAGCAGTACTTC. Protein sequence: CASSLAGQGSSYEQYF.

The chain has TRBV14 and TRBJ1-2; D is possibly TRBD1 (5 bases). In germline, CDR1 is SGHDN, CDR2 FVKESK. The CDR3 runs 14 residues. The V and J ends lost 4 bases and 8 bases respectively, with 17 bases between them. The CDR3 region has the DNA TGTGCCAGCAGCCCCAGATTGGGGGGTTGGGGCTACACCTTC. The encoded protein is CASSPRLGGWGYTF.

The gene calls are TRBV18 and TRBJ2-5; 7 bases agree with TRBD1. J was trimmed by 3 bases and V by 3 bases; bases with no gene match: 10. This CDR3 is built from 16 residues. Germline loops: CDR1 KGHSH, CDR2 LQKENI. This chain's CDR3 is CASSPREGGGEETQYF. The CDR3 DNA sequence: TGTGCCAGCTCACCCCGGGAAGGGGGCGGTGAAGAGACCCAGTACTTC.

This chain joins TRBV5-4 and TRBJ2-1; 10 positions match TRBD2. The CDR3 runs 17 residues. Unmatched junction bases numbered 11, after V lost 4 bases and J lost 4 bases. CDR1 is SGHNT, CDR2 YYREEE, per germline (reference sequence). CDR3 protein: CASSPGGASGGYNEQFF. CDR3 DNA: TGTGCCAGCAGCCCTGGGGGCGCTAGCGGGGGTTACAATGAGCAGTTCTTC.

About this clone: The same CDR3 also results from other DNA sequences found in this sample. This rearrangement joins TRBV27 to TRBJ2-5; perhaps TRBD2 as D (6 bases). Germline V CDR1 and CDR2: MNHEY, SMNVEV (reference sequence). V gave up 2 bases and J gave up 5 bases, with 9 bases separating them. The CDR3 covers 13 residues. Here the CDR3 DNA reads TGTGCCAGCAGTTTAAGAGGAGGGGAGACCCAGTACTTC. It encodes CASSLRGGETQYF.

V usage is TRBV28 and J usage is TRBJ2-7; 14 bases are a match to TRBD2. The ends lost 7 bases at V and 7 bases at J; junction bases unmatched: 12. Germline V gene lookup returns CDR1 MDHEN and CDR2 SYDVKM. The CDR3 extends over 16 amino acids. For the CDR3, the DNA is TGTGCCAGCATGATAGGACTAGCGGGAGGACAGCGGGAGCAGTACTTC. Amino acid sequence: CASMIGLAGGQREQYF.

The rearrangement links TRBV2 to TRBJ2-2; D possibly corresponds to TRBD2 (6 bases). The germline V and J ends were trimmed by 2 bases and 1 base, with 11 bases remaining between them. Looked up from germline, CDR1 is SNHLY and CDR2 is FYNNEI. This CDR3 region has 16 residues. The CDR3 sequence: CASSEYAGLNTGELFF. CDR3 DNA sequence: TGTGCCAGCAGTGAATACGCGGGATTGAACACCGGGGAGCTGTTTTTT.

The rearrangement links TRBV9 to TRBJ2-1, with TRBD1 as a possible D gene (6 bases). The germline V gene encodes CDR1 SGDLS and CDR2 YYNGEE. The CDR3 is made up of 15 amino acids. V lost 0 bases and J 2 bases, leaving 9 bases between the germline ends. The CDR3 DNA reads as TGTGCCAGCAGCGTAGGACAGGCCACCTACAATGAGCAGTTCTTC. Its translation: CASSVGQATYNEQFF.

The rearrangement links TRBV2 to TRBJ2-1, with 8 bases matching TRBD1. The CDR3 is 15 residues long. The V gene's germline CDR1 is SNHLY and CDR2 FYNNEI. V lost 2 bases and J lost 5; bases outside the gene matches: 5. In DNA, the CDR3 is TGTGCCAGCAGTGAAAGCAACAGGGGGAACAATGAGCAGTTCTTC. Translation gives CASSESNRGNNEQFF. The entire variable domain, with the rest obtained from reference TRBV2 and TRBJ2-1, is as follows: EPEVTQTPSHQVTQMGQEVILRCVPISNHLYFYWYRQILGQKVEFLVSFYNNEISEKSEIFDDQFSVERPDGSNFTLKIRSTKLEDSAMYFCASSESNRGNNEQFFGPGTRLTVL.

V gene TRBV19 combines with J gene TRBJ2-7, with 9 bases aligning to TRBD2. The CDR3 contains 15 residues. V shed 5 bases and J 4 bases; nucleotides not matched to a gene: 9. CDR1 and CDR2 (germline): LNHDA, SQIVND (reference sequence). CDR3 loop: CASSLPGSGRYEQYF. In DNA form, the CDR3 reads TGTGCCAGTAGTCTCCCCGGGAGCGGGAGGTACGAGCAGTACTTC.

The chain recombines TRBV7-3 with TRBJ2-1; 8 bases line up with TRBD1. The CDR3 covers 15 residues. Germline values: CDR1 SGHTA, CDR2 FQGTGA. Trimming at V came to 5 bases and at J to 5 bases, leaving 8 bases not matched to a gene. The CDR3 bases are TGTGCCAGCAGCCGCGTCCCGGGACAGGACAATGAGCAGTTCTTC. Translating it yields CASSRVPGQDNEQFF.

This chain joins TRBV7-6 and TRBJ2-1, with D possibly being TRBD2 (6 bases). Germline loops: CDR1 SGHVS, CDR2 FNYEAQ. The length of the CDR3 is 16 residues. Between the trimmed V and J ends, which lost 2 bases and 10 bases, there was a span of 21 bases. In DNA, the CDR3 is TGTGCCAGCAGCTTAATCGAGGGAGGTCCATCAGGGGAGCAGTTCTTC. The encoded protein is CASSLIEGGPSGEQFF.

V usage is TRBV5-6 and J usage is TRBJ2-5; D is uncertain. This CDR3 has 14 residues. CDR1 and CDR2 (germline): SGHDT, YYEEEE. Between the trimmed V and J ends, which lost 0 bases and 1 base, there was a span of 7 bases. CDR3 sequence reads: CASSLVQFQETQYF. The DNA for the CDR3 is TGTGCCAGCAGCTTGGTACAGTTCCAAGAGACCCAGTACTTC.

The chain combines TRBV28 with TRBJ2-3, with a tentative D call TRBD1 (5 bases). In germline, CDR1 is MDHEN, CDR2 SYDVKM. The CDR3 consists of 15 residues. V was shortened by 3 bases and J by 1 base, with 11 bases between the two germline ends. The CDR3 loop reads CASSFKGRGTDTQYF. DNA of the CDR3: TGTGCCAGCAGTTTCAAGGGCAGGGGCACAGATACGCAGTATTTT.

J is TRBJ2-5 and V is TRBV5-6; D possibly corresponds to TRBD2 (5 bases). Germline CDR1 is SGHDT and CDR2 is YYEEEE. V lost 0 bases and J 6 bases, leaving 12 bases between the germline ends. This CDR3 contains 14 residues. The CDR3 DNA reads TGTGCCAGCAGCTTGGGGGTGGACGGGAAGACCCAGTACTTC. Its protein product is CASSLGVDGKTQYF.

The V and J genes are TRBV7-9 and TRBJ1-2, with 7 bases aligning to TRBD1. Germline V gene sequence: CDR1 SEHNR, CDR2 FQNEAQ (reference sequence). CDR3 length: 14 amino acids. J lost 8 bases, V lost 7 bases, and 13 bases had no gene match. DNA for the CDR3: TGTGCCAGCACCGATTCCGGTACAGGGGACGGCTACACCTTC. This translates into CASTDSGTGDGYTF. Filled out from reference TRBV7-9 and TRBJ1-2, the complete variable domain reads DTGVSQNPRHKITKRGQNVTFRCDPISEHNRLYWYRQTLGQGPEFLTYFQNEAQLEKSRLLSDRFSAERPKGSFSTLEIQRTEQGDSAMYLCASTDSGTGDGYTFGSGTRLTVV.

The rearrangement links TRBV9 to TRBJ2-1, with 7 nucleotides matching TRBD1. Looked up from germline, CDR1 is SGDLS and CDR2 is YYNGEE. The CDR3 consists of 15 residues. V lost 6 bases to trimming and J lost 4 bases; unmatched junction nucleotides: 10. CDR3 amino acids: CASTNLGQHYNEQFF. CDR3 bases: TGTGCCAGCACCAATCTGGGACAGCATTACAATGAGCAGTTCTTC.

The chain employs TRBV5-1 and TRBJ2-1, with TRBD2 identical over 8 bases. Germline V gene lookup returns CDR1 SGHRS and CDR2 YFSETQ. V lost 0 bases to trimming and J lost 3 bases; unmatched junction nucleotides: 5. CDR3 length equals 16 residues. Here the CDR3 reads CASSLAPGLDYNEQFF. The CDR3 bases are TGCGCCAGCAGCTTGGCTCCGGGACTAGACTACAATGAGCAGTTCTTC.

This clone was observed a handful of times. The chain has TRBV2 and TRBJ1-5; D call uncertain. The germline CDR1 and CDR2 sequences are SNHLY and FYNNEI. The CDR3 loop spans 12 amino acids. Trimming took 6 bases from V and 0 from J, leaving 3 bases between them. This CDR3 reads CASSNSNQPQHF. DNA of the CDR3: TGTGCCAGCAGCAATAGCAATCAGCCCCAGCATTTT.

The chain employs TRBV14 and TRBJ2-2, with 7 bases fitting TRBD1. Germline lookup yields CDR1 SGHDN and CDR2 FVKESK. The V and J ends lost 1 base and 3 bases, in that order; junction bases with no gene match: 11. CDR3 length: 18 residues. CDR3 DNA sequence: TGTGCCAGCAGCCAAGCGACAGGGTTCTCCTCCCACACCGGGGAGCTGTTTTTT. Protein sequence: CASSQATGFSSHTGELFF.

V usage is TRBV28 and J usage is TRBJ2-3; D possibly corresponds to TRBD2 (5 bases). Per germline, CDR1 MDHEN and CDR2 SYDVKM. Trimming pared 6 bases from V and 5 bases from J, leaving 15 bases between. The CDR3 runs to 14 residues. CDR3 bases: TGTGCCAGCAGGGACCGAGGACTTGGAGATACGCAGTATTTT. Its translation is CASRDRGLGDTQYF.

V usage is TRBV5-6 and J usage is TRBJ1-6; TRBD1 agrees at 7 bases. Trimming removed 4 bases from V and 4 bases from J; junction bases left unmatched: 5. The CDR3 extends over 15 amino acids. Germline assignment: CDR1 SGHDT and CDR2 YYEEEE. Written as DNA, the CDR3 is TGTGCCAGCAGCCACGGACAGGATTATAATTCACCCCTCCACTTT. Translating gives CASSHGQDYNSPLHF.

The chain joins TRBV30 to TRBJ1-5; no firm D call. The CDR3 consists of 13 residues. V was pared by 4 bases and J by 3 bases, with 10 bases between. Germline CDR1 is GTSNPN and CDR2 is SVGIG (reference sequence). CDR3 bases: TGTGCCTGGACCTCGGGGAACAATCAGCCCCAGCATTTT. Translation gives CAWTSGNNQPQHF.

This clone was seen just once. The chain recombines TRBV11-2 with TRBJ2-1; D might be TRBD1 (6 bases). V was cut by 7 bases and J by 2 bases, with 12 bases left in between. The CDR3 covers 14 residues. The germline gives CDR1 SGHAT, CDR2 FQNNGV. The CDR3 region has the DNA TGTGCCAGCATGCCGGGACATCCCTACAATGAGCAGTTCTTC. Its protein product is CASMPGHPYNEQFF.